This T cell receptor beta chain was captured in a study of T cells after yellow fever vaccination. MiXCR, run by TCRdb on the 5' RACE reads, gives a single entry per CDR3 protein. The data hold some 300,000 distinct CDR3 sequences, with about 10% observed a single time. This CDR3 is 14 amino acids long. V was pared by 7 bases and J by 1 base, with 7 bases of the junction left unmatched. The germline CDR1 and CDR2 sequences are SQVTM and ANQGSEA. V is TRBV29-1 and J is TRBJ2-3, with TRBD1 identical over 8 bases. The material sequenced was CD4+ T cells sorted from PBMCs, taken 45 days after the yellow fever booster vaccination. The TCR sequence derives from a man aged 18 to 29 who received the YFV17D yellow fever vaccine. The CDR3 nucleotides read TGCAGCGGGGGTAGACAGGGGCGCACAGATACGCAGTATTTT. It yields the protein CSGGRQGRTDTQYF.